The rows below give T cell receptor beta chains drawn from one sample of a study of cytotoxic CD8 clonotypes in ibrutinib-treated CLL. TCRdb's copy holds only in-frame clones and misses some; the assay was immunoSEQ multiplex PCR. Of about 140,000 clones in the sample, approximately 80% were seen once. Sample: PBMCs, taken after 12 months of ibrutinib treatment. These receptors were taken from a human donor with chronic lymphocytic leukemia. Both conserved end residues are part of each CDR3. A D gene is named only where the DNA matches it firmly. Expanded clones get a size class; other rows say once, few or many, or leave the size out.

CDR3aa: CASSGSQGANEQYF
CDR3nt: TGTGCCAGCAGCGGGAGTCAGGGGGCCAACGAGCAGTACTTC
v_gene: TRBV13
abundance: .
j_gene: TRBJ2-7
d_gene: TRBD1

CDR3aa: CASSRETSLYNEQFF
CDR3nt: TGCGCCAGCAGCCGAGAGACTAGCCTCTACAATGAGCAGTTCTTC
v_gene: TRBV7-7
abundance: .
j_gene: TRBJ2-1
d_gene: TRBD2

CDR3aa: CASSISGGQETQYF
CDR3nt: TGTGCCAGTAGTATCTCGGGAGGGCAAGAGACCCAGTACTTC
v_gene: TRBV19
abundance: few
j_gene: TRBJ2-5
d_gene: TRBD2

CDR3aa: CASSRPGVSSYEQYF
CDR3nt: TGTGCCAGCAGTAGACCGGGGGTGAGCTCCTACGAGCAGTACTTC
v_gene: TRBV28
abundance: .
j_gene: TRBJ2-7
d_gene: .

CDR3aa: CASRWTGDNQPQHF
CDR3nt: TGTGCCAGTAGGTGGACAGGGGACAATCAGCCCCAGCATTTT
v_gene: TRBV19
abundance: few
j_gene: TRBJ1-5
d_gene: TRBD1

CDR3aa: CASRRSGQFNQPQHF
CDR3nt: TGTGCCAGTAGGCGATCGGGACAGTTCAATCAGCCCCAGCATTTT
v_gene: TRBV19
abundance: few
j_gene: TRBJ1-5
d_gene: TRBD1

CDR3aa: CASSAGAGGSYEQYF
CDR3nt: TGTGCCAGCAGTGCCGGGGCAGGGGGCTCCTACGAGCAGTACTTC
v_gene: TRBV6-5
abundance: .
j_gene: TRBJ2-7
d_gene: TRBD1

CDR3aa: CASSYRQGEGETQYF
CDR3nt: TGTGCCAGCAGCTACCGACAGGGCGAGGGAGAGACCCAGTACTTC
v_gene: TRBV5-6
abundance: .
j_gene: TRBJ2-5
d_gene: TRBD1

CDR3aa: CASSYGTQNIQYF
CDR3nt: TGTGCCAGCAGCTACGGGACACAAAACATTCAGTACTTC
v_gene: TRBV7-2
abundance: .
j_gene: TRBJ2-4
d_gene: .

CDR3aa: CASSLGLAGAPGHEQFF
CDR3nt: TGCGCCAGCAGCTTGGGGCTAGCGGGAGCGCCGGGCCATGAGCAGTTCTTC
v_gene: TRBV5-1
abundance: .
j_gene: TRBJ2-1
d_gene: TRBD2

CDR3aa: CASSLASGGAYEQYF
CDR3nt: TGCGCCAGCAGCTTGGCGTCAGGGGGCGCTTACGAGCAGTACTTC
v_gene: TRBV5-1
abundance: .
j_gene: TRBJ2-7
d_gene: TRBD1

CDR3aa: CASSRQGVQPQHF
CDR3nt: TGCGCCAGCAGCCGACAGGGTGTCCAGCCCCAGCATTTT
v_gene: TRBV4-1
abundance: .
j_gene: TRBJ1-5
d_gene: TRBD1

CDR3aa: CASSPTRGGYSYEQYF
CDR3nt: TGTGCCAGCAGCCCTACACGGGGAGGTTATTCCTACGAGCAGTACTTC
v_gene: TRBV7-6
abundance: .
j_gene: TRBJ2-7
d_gene: .

CDR3aa: CASSDPGRSGEQYF
CDR3nt: TGCGCCAGCTCAGACCCAGGGCGGAGCGGCGAGCAGTACTTC
v_gene: TRBV5-1
abundance: .
j_gene: TRBJ2-7
d_gene: .

CDR3aa: CASSLVLGGSTDTQYF
CDR3nt: TGTGCCAGCAGCTTAGTTCTGGGGGGTAGCACAGATACGCAGTATTTT
v_gene: TRBV7-2
abundance: once
j_gene: TRBJ2-3
d_gene: .

CDR3aa: CASSLGGQLAFF
CDR3nt: TGTGCCAGCAGCTTAGGGGGACAGTTGGCTTTCTTT
v_gene: TRBV7-2
abundance: .
j_gene: TRBJ1-1
d_gene: TRBD1

CDR3aa: CAISRGPNTEAFF
CDR3nt: TGTGCCATCAGTAGGGGACCGAACACTGAAGCTTTCTTT
v_gene: TRBV10-3
abundance: .
j_gene: TRBJ1-1
d_gene: .

CDR3aa: CASTGTGGQVSNSGNTIYF
CDR3nt: TGTGCCAGTACGGGGACAGGGGGCCAAGTGAGCAACTCTGGAAACACCATATATTTT
v_gene: TRBV19
abundance: .
j_gene: TRBJ1-3
d_gene: TRBD1

CDR3aa: CASRGLGSYEQYF
CDR3nt: TGTGCCAGCAGGGGGCTTGGCTCCTACGAGCAGTACTTC
v_gene: TRBV6-6
abundance: .
j_gene: TRBJ2-7
d_gene: .

CDR3aa: CASSYRRTTDTQYF
CDR3nt: TGTGCCAGCAGTTACCGCCGGACCACAGATACGCAGTATTTT
v_gene: TRBV6-5
abundance: .
j_gene: TRBJ2-3
d_gene: .

CDR3aa: CASRPATDPYNEQFF
CDR3nt: TGTGCCAGCAGACCCGCGACGGATCCCTACAATGAGCAGTTCTTC
v_gene: TRBV6-1
abundance: .
j_gene: TRBJ2-1
d_gene: .

CDR3aa: CASGSSTDTQYF
CDR3nt: TGTGCCAGCGGGTCTAGCACAGATACGCAGTATTTT
v_gene: TRBV11-1
abundance: .
j_gene: TRBJ2-3
d_gene: .

CDR3aa: CASTTTGGTEAFF
CDR3nt: TGTGCCAGTACAACTACAGGGGGCACTGAAGCTTTCTTT
v_gene: TRBV19
abundance: .
j_gene: TRBJ1-1
d_gene: TRBD1

CDR3aa: CASSLGRETQYF
CDR3nt: TGTGCCAGCAGTTTGGGTAGGGAGACCCAGTACTTC
v_gene: TRBV27
abundance: .
j_gene: TRBJ2-5
d_gene: .

CDR3aa: CASRTSGEQFF
CDR3nt: TGTGCCAGCAGGACTAGTGGGGAGCAGTTCTTC
v_gene: TRBV28
abundance: once
j_gene: TRBJ2-1
d_gene: .

CDR3aa: CAISGEGLGSTDTQYF
CDR3nt: TGTGCCATCAGCGGAGAGGGCTTGGGCAGCACAGATACGCAGTATTTT
v_gene: TRBV10-3
abundance: .
j_gene: TRBJ2-3
d_gene: .

CDR3aa: CASSQVGAGGRTGELFF
CDR3nt: TGTGCCAGCAGCCAAGTCGGGGCAGGGGGAAGGACCGGGGAGCTGTTTTTT
v_gene: TRBV14
abundance: .
j_gene: TRBJ2-2
d_gene: TRBD1

CDR3aa: CASSLDRGMNTEAFF
CDR3nt: TGTGCCAGCAGCTTAGATCGGGGGATGAACACTGAAGCTTTCTTT
v_gene: TRBV7-2
abundance: .
j_gene: TRBJ1-1
d_gene: .

CDR3aa: CASSQAFLGISGPNEQFF
CDR3nt: TGCGCCAGCAGCCAAGCCTTTTTAGGGATTAGCGGTCCCAATGAGCAGTTCTTC
v_gene: TRBV4-3
abundance: few
j_gene: TRBJ2-1
d_gene: .

CDR3aa: CASSQERWPGGGNSPLHF
CDR3nt: TGCGCCAGCAGCCAAGAGCGCTGGCCGGGAGGTGGCAATTCACCCCTCCACTTT
v_gene: TRBV4-1
abundance: .
j_gene: TRBJ1-6
d_gene: .

CDR3aa: CASSRGSGRLNYNEQFF
CDR3nt: TGTGCCAGCAGTCGGGGTAGCGGGAGGTTAAACTACAATGAGCAGTTCTTC
v_gene: TRBV28
abundance: .
j_gene: TRBJ2-1
d_gene: TRBD2

CDR3aa: CASSFRDRAQETQYF
CDR3nt: TGCGCCAGCAGCTTTCGGGACAGGGCCCAAGAGACCCAGTACTTC
v_gene: TRBV5-1
abundance: once
j_gene: TRBJ2-5
d_gene: TRBD1

CDR3aa: CASSPDSLYEQFF
CDR3nt: TGCGCCAGCAGCCCTGACTCGTTATACGAGCAGTTCTTC
v_gene: TRBV5-1
abundance: few
j_gene: TRBJ2-1
d_gene: .

CDR3aa: CASKVTDTQYF
CDR3nt: TGTGCCAGCAAAGTAACAGATACGCAGTATTTT
v_gene: TRBV28
abundance: .
j_gene: TRBJ2-3
d_gene: .

CDR3aa: CASSRTGQGQETQYF
CDR3nt: TGTGCTAGCAGCAGGACAGGCCAAGGTCAAGAGACCCAGTACTTC
v_gene: TRBV7-7
abundance: .
j_gene: TRBJ2-5
d_gene: TRBD1

CDR3aa: CATRYGGGDTEAFF
CDR3nt: TGTGCCACCAGGTACGGCGGGGGAGACACTGAAGCTTTCTTT
v_gene: TRBV15
abundance: .
j_gene: TRBJ1-1
d_gene: .

CDR3aa: CASSPPRGTEAFF
CDR3nt: TGTGCCAGCAGCCCTCCCCGGGGCACTGAAGCTTTCTTT
v_gene: TRBV9
abundance: .
j_gene: TRBJ1-1
d_gene: .

CDR3aa: CASSFSRGSTEAFF
CDR3nt: TGCGCCAGCAGCTTTAGCAGGGGAAGCACTGAAGCTTTCTTT
v_gene: TRBV5-1
abundance: .
j_gene: TRBJ1-1
d_gene: .

CDR3aa: CASRQGAGELFF
CDR3nt: TGTGCCAGCAGACAGGGCGCCGGGGAGCTGTTTTTT
v_gene: TRBV6-1
abundance: .
j_gene: TRBJ2-2
d_gene: .

CDR3aa: CASSFPSAGGYTF
CDR3nt: TGTGCCAGCAGTTTTCCGAGTGCGGGTGGCTACACCTTC
v_gene: TRBV28
abundance: .
j_gene: TRBJ1-2
d_gene: .

CDR3aa: CAIAEGAGSTDTQYF
CDR3nt: TGTGCCATTGCTGAGGGAGCGGGTTCCACAGATACGCAGTATTTT
v_gene: TRBV10-3
abundance: .
j_gene: TRBJ2-3
d_gene: .